This T cell receptor (beta chain) emerged from a study of control samples from healthy donors and cancer patients. The table came from immunoSEQ multiplex PCR; TCRdb's copy has only in-frame clones and leaves some out. This table holds about 26,000 clones, 80% to 85% found once. V was cut by 5 bases and J by 0 bases, with 14 bases left in between. CDR3 length: 15 amino acids. The V gene's germline CDR1 is SNHLY and CDR2 FYNNEI. The chain carries TRBV2 and TRBJ2-7; TRBD1 or TRBD2 may be the D gene (6 bases each). The sequencing sample was made of PBMCs. This clonotype originated in a man aged 55 to 69 with colorectal cancer. The CDR3 coding sequence is TGTGCCAGCAGTCCCGAAGGGGGGATCTCCTACGAGCAGTACTTC. Protein product: CASSPEGGISYEQYF.